The present T cell receptor (beta chain) was sequenced within a study of blood T cell repertoires in COVID-19. This clone was detected once. The CDR3 has 17 amino acids. Sequenced by immunoSEQ multiplex PCR; TCRdb stores in-frame clones only, minus some. This table has some 270,000 clones, approximately 89% appearing once. The sample consisted of peripheral blood. The chain links TRBV1 to TRBJ2-1; whether TRBD2, the table's D call, matches the DNA was not checked. TRBV1 is shown as a pseudogene. The sequence was collected from a man in his forties with active or convalescent COVID-19. The CDR3 DNA reads TGCACCAGGACTACTAGCGGAGACTTCCGCGCCAACAATGAGCAGTTCTTC. Amino acid sequence: CTRTTSGDFRANNEQFF.